Presented here are 5 T cell receptor beta chains from one specimen sequenced in a study of blood T cells in healthy people across ages. Combining a sample-barcoded 5' primer with a J-beta primer mix, a second PCR ran for about 6 to 11 cycles. TCRdb passed the 5' RACE reads through MiXCR, listing each CDR3 protein once. The table records some 800,000 distinct CDR3 sequences, 40% to 50% of them present only once. Sequenced sample: blood. The receptors derive from a man between 60 and 75 years old in good health.

Only a few counts were recorded for this clonotype. The chain uses TRBV6-2 or TRBV6-3 and TRBJ2-5; D might be TRBD2 (5 bases). The DNA end is more similar to TRBJ2-7, so the J call may be wrong. CDR1 is MNHEY, CDR2 SVGEGT, per germline. The CDR3 contains 14 residues. The CDR3 is CASRYTDFSYEQYF. The CDR3 region has the DNA TGTGCCAGCAGATACACGGACTTCTCCTACGAGCAGTACTTC.

The rearrangement links TRBV28 to TRBJ2-7, with D uncertain. Trimming shortened V by 8 bases and J by 0 bases, and 11 bases separated the two germline ends. Germline CDR1 MDHEN, CDR2 SYDVKM. This CDR3 spans 13 amino acids. As DNA, the CDR3 is TGTGCCAGCGAAGGCAGGACCTCCTACGAGCAGTACTTC. Its protein is CASEGRTSYEQYF.

The chain is built from TRBV14 and TRBJ2-7, with D tentatively TRBD1 or TRBD2 (5 bases each). V was shortened by 4 bases and J by 3 bases, with 16 bases between the two germline ends. Germline CDR1 is SGHDN and CDR2 is FVKESK. This CDR3 comprises 15 residues. CDR3 loop: CASSRKEGLGYEQYF. CDR3 in DNA: TGTGCCAGCAGCCGAAAAGAGGGGTTGGGCTACGAGCAGTACTTC.

The chain uses TRBV20-1 and TRBJ2-5; either TRBD1 or TRBD2 may fit D (6 bases each). Germline loops: CDR1 DFQATT, CDR2 SNEGSKA (reference sequence). The V gene lost 5 bases and the J gene lost 11 bases, with 30 bases spanning the gap. The CDR3 covers 16 residues. CDR3 amino acids: CSAGGSDSEYYNEQYF. The CDR3 DNA reads TGCAGTGCTGGGGGGTCGGACAGCGAATACTACAATGAGCAGTACTTC.

This clonotype is a singleton in its sample. This CDR3 is CSAGVWQGASYEQYF. The CDR3 region has the DNA TGCAGTGCTGGGGTTTGGCAGGGGGCCTCCTACGAGCAGTACTTC. The chain joins TRBV20-1 to TRBJ2-7, with 8 bases matching TRBD1. Trimming cost V 5 bases and J 0 bases; bases outside gene matches: 9. Looked up from germline, CDR1 is DFQATT and CDR2 is SNEGSKA (reference sequence). CDR3 length: 15 residues.